This paragraph covers one T cell receptor beta chain sequence. This sample is part of a study of cytomegalovirus exposure and HLA in healthy donors. This CDR3 comprises 14 residues. Trimming took 0 bases from V and 2 from J, leaving 8 bases between them. Germline V CDR1 and CDR2: LGHNA, YNFKEQ. This PCR relied on a set of 60 Vbeta primers and 13 Jbeta primers. The table came from immunoSEQ multiplex PCR; TCRdb's copy has only in-frame clones and leaves some out. The sample has around 130,000 clones; around four fifths are singletons. The clonotype originates from a middle-aged woman in good health and CMV-seropositive. Sequencing was performed on PBMCs. V gene TRBV4-2 combines with J gene TRBJ2-7; TRBD2 might be the D (6 bases). CDR3 loop: CASSQDSGPYEQYF. The CDR3 DNA reads as TGTGCCAGCAGCCAAGATAGCGGCCCCTACGAGCAGTACTTC.